One sample yielded the 4 T cell receptor beta chains listed below, sequenced in a study of a mutant IDH1 vaccine in newly diagnosed glioma (dated by TCRdb to 2020 to 2022). The library was produced with the immunoSEQ multiplex PCR assay. TCRdb obtained this table from immuneACCESS and retained in-frame rearrangements with V and J assigned. These tables miss some clones; where compared with another copy, unresolved V genes account for less than half of the shortfall, and the remainder is unexplained. Counted in this sample were tens of thousands of clones; more than 65% of them appeared once. The ten largest make up under 25% of the sample. The time point label of this sample denotes: baseline, week 1 (first vaccination visit). The treatment or condition label, as the study defines it: pre-vaccination baseline after standard-of-care therapy. Sequenced here: PBMCs, sampled from a glioma patient treated with radiotherapy, temozolomide or both. These receptors came from a man aged 25-45 years with glioma.

In regard to this clone: An end of the junction differs from the germline gene, which may be a read error. CDR3 nucleotides: TGTGCCAGCAGCTTGGCCGGGACAACACCGGCTTTC. This codes for CASSLAGTTPAF. The chain couples TRBV5-6 to TRBJ2-7; D may be TRBD1 (6 bases). The germline gives CDR1 SGHDT, CDR2 YYEEEE. CDR3 length: 12 residues.

The rearrangement links TRBV4-3 to TRBJ2-7; D is uncertain. Per germline, CDR1 LGHNA and CDR2 YSLEER. CDR3 size: 13 residues. Trimming stripped 1 base from V and 3 bases from J, with 7 bases between. The CDR3 sequence is CASSQAVSYEQYF. The CDR3 DNA reads as TGCGCCAGCAGCCAAGCTGTGAGCTACGAGCAGTACTTC.

This chain joins TRBV6-5 and TRBJ2-2; D is undetermined. Trimming removed 7 bases at V and 5 bases at J, with 5 bases between. This CDR3 comprises 11 residues. CDR1 and CDR2 (germline): MNHEY, SVGAGI. CDR3 protein: CASTRTGELFF. DNA for the CDR3: TGTGCCAGCACCCGAACCGGGGAGCTGTTTTTT.

The V and J genes are TRBV29-1 and TRBJ2-2; D not certain. The CDR3 loop spans 14 amino acids. Trimming removed 3 bases from V and 1 base from J, with 9 bases in between. In germline, CDR1 is SQVTM, CDR2 ANQGSEA. The CDR3 loop reads CSVDRVGNTGELFF. The CDR3 DNA is TGCAGCGTTGATAGGGTAGGGAACACCGGGGAGCTGTTTTTT.